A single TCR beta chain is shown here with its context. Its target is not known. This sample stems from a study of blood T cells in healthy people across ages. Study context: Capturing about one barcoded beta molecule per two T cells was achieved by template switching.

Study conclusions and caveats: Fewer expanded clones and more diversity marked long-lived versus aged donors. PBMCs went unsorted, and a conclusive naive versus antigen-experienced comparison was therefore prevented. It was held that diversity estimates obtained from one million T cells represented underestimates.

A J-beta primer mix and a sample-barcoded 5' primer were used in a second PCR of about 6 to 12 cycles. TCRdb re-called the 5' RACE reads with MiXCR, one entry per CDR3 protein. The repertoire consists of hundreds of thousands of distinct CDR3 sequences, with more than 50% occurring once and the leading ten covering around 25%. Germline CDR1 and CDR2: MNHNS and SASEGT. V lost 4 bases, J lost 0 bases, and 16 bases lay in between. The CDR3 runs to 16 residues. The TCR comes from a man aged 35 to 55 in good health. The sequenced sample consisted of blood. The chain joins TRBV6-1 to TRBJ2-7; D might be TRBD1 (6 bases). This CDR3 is CASSGPWDKTSYEQYF. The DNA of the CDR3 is TGTGCCAGCAGTGGGCCATGGGACAAAACCTCCTACGAGCAGTACTTC.